This T cell receptor beta chain was captured by sequencing in a study of blood T cell repertoires in COVID-19. For the study at large: PBMCs, B-cell-depleted T cells, or T cells provided the cDNA or gDNA that made up the material.

Germline V gene lookup returns CDR1 GTSNPN and CDR2 SVGIG (reference sequence). The CDR3 spans 18 residues. V lost 0 bases, J lost 0 bases, and 21 bases lay in between. In the original workflow: Estimation of nucleated cell counts was performed using reference gene primer amplification. The protocol was immunoSEQ multiplex PCR, while the TCRdb copy is restricted to in-frame clones and leaves out a portion. Clonal size and the V and J genes are those of that table, whereas D and trimming came from the DNA. The sample consists of 70,000 or so clones, roughly 91% of them appearing once. The sequence was obtained from a man aged 60-69 years with acute or convalescent COVID-19. This chain connects TRBV30 to TRBJ2-7, with D perhaps matching TRBD2 (6 bases). The specimen was peripheral blood. CDR3 region: CAWSVSRVGGAPSYEQYF. CDR3 nucleotides: TGTGCCTGGAGTGTAAGTCGTGTTGGCGGGGCGCCCTCCTACGAGCAGTACTTC.